This T cell receptor (beta chain) was sequenced during a study of cytomegalovirus exposure and HLA in healthy donors (dated by TCRdb to between 2016 and 2019). Regarding the study in general: In an earlier analysis of about 560 of the donors, 276 Gb of sequence data and 95 million to 130 million unique TCR beta sequences from about 179 million T cells were reported. An early release that covered about 600 HLA-typed donors contained approximately 300 gigabases of sequencing data and 80 million or so unique TCR sequences. Of the 300 to 500 genotyped donors, less than 90% were placed in the genetic ancestry cluster associated with self-reported Caucasian donors. The study aimed to test whether signatures of past pathogen exposure could be identified by cataloging public T cell receptors. Using immunosequencing, the study profiled T cell repertoires from fewer than 700 subjects and related those repertoires to cytomegalovirus serostatus. Besides the first cohort of 666 subjects, a separate validation cohort made up of roughly 120 different subjects was used. To predict cytomegalovirus infection status, the study brought together high-throughput TCR immunosequencing, statistical association of individual TCRs with disease status, and machine learning. In a later analysis, previously published TCR beta repertoires from roughly 710 donors were re-analyzed and high-resolution HLA genotyping was added so that TCR occurrence patterns could be studied. Rather than using new phenotypic data, the later analysis identified candidate immune exposures from TCR beta sequences and from how often those sequences occurred across donors. An earlier analysis of nearly 600 of the donors applied high-throughput TCR beta sequencing to assess whether each TCR beta V gene segment acted as functional or pseudogenic. Donor age, sex, ethnicity and CMV serostatus were collected together with the repertoire data. A later genetic analysis took genome-wide SNP genotypes for about 55% of the 666 donors and used that subset as a discovery cohort. Every repertoire in the discovery cohort had been generated on one and the same sequencing platform. HLA typing covered class I and class II loci at four-digit resolution. Typing coverage differed by locus: A, B, C, DRB1 and DQB1 were typed in roughly 620-640 donors, DQA1 in 500 to 550, DPA1 in over 600, and DPB1 in 450 to 490. Several DR-DQ haplotypes were treated as single units for association and clustering because of strong linkage in the cohort. Among about 400 genotyped donors of the cohort, an average of around 240,000 unique TCR beta nucleotide sequences was sequenced per donor, of which about 18% were non-productive.

General conclusions and limits of the study: A later analysis associated about 17,000 TCR beta sequences with specific HLA alleles at a false discovery rate of 0.05. Most CMV-associated TCR beta chains appeared to be HLA-restricted in a later analysis, and the HLA associations seemed to be driven largely by CMV exposure. A later analysis reported that several top co-occurrence clusters appeared linked to parvovirus B19, influenza, CMV and Epstein-Barr virus. Because counts were too low, roughly 18 rarely observed V segments, including chromosome 9 orphons, were left out of the earlier analysis of 500 to 750 of the donors. The cohort was sequenced for TCR beta chains only, and without alpha or paired-chain data the features that could be detected were limited. In a later genetic analysis, fewer N-insertions in productive TCRs were reported among donors in an Asian-associated ancestry cluster than the roughly 640-donor mean. In a later analysis, the rate of TCR association differed among HLA loci, with DRB1 alleles having the most associated TCRs and HLA-C alleles having the fewest. An association between a missense DCLRE1C variant and V-gene and J-gene trimming of TCR beta chains was found in a later genetic analysis and replicated in an independent cohort. A cluster of highly shared sequence variants was judged likely to represent a technical artifact of the sequencing pipeline. Correlated functional status among segregating V segments might reflect linkage disequilibrium, but an unknown experimental factor could not be ruled out. In vitro tests confirmed that three of the cytomegalovirus-associated TCR beta chains recognize cytomegalovirus antigens. A later analysis found that HLA-associated TCR beta chains were more clonally expanded and had lower generation probabilities than equally common non-associated chains. Some IMGT-functional V segments, including TRBV6-2 and TRBV6-3, could not be told apart with the 87-base-pair reads, so those segments were excluded. Roughly uniform sequencing depth across donors was assumed in presence/absence analyses, although this assumption may not hold. Strong co-occurrence of HLA alleles, especially DR and DQ, made assigning TCR associations to individual alleles difficult. A further reported finding was that TCR beta sequences accurately predicted the HLA-A and HLA-B alleles for most subjects in the first cohort. Cytomegalovirus status was reported to be diagnosed by the classifier with high specificity and sensitivity in both the original and validation cohorts. According to the authors, the approach could potentially be generalized to other disease states and immunological phenotypes. CMV serostatus was the only immune exposure information available for the cohort. An earlier analysis of 587 of the donors showed that most TCR beta V segments appeared in productive rearrangements either about 87% or about 30% of the time, which broadly matched IMGT annotations. The study listed 150 to 200 TCR beta chains as associated with cytomegalovirus. Because HLA typing was unavailable for some donors at each locus, only the typed subset was used in association tests. Across donors, most TCR sequences were observed very rarely, whereas some public TCRs were present in many individuals.

The protocol used for the library was the immunoSEQ multiplex PCR assay. For the multiplex PCR, a mixture combining 60 forward primers for TCR Vbeta segments and 13 reverse primers for TCR Jbeta segments was used. The CDR3 region of rearranged TCR beta genes was amplified from genomic DNA by a multiplex PCR assay. Amplified TCR beta libraries were sequenced as 87-base-pair reads on the Illumina HiSeq System. Per the original workflow: Across the 600 to 700 repertoires, a later analysis counted tens of millions of unique TCR beta chains, roughly 11 million of which were shared by at least two donors. A nearest-neighbor algorithm error-corrected the raw reads and collapsed the reads into unique sequences, merging closely related sequences to remove PCR and sequencing errors. To assign V, D and J gene segments, CDR3 sequences were aligned to IMGT reference sequences. For a sequence to be retained, a match of at least six nucleotides to both a V gene segment and a J gene segment was required. A rearrangement was called productive if the CDR3 had no stop codons and remained in frame with V and J, and every other rearrangement was called non-productive. CDR3 was defined according to IMGT convention as the region running from the second conserved V-encoded cysteine to the conserved J-encoded phenylalanine. The earlier analysis of about 560 of the donors excluded any sequence lacking an unambiguous match to a single V gene segment. In an earlier analysis of roughly 500 of the donors, V segments were called functional above 56.7% productive rearrangements and were called segregating when the between-donor standard deviation exceeded 5%. To diagnose cytomegalovirus status from the catalog of TCR beta chain sequences, a statistical classification framework was built. V and J gene assignment, in a later analysis, came from comparing TCR nucleotide sequences with IMGT/GENE-DB human TR gene sequences. Using the TCRdist pipeline, a later analysis assigned CDR3 sequences along with most-parsimonious VDJ recombination scenarios. In a later analysis, each TCR beta chain was defined by its CDR3 amino acid sequence together with its V-gene family, and reads lacking a unique V-gene family were excluded. As a way to deal with suspected cross-contamination and a sequencing artifact, a later analysis dropped 500 to 700 nucleotide sequences that were highly shared and had low generation probability. In a later analysis, a clonal expansion index was calculated for each public chain from normalized within-repertoire ranks of inferred template counts. In a later analysis, generation probabilities were computed using a VDJ recombination model fitted to out-of-frame rearrangements, and the results were checked against IGoR. In a later analysis, TCR-TCR, TCR-HLA and TCR-CMV co-occurrence was scored with hypergeometric tests, and a repertoire-size bias correction was applied to TCR pairs. To estimate false discovery rates, a later analysis permuted the HLA or CMV assignments 20 times. A later analysis grouped co-occurring TCRs with DBSCAN, adding TCRdist sequence similarity when clustering within HLA-allele-positive subsets. Co-occurrence clustering excluded repertoires with fewer than 30,000 or more than 120,000 public chains, plus five with anomalous nucleotide sharing. TCRdb holds this immuneACCESS table with in-frame rearrangements only. Some clones are missing; in checked studies, unresolved V genes explain under half, and the rest has no known cause. V and J calls and clone size are copied from that table; D and trimming were computed from the DNA. This sample comprises under 110,000 clones, around four fifths of them detected only once. Around 4.4% of the sample goes to the ten largest clones.

In total, just over 650 healthy bone marrow donors made up the cohort. At the time of sampling, all cohort members were nominally healthy, though unrecorded immune exposures were likely present. The donor tested CMV seronegative, placing the donor among the approximately 360 seronegative members of the cohort. Every donor gave a peripheral blood sample, and the peripheral blood mononuclear cells from that sample were used for TCR beta sequencing. Genomic DNA extraction from the blood cell samples was performed with the Qiagen DNeasy Blood Extraction Kit. Points on this clone: This receptor's antigen is unknown. Per-nucleotide qualities are absent, and no much larger clonotype sits a single base away.

The germline V end is reduced by 4 bases and the J end by 5 bases; junction bases left unmatched: 6. CDR1 and CDR2, per the germline V gene (reference sequence), are SGHNT and YYREEE. The CDR3 runs 14 residues from the cysteine to the phenylalanine. Only the CDR3 region is kept as DNA, spanning 42 bases read in frame from base 1. The rearranged chain carries TRBV5-4 and TRBJ2-3, with 8 middle bases fitting TRBD2. Sequenced input: PBMCs. The sequence was collected from a middle-aged man in good health and CMV-seronegative. The CDR3 amino acid sequence is: CASSHRGGKDTQYF. The bases are TGTGCCAGCAGCCACCGGGGGGGCAAAGATACGCAGTATTTT.